Presented here are 3 T cell receptor beta chains from one specimen sequenced in a study of blood T cell repertoires in COVID-19 (TCRdb year 2020). Library preparation used the immunoSEQ multiplex PCR assay. TCRdb mirrors the immuneACCESS table, restricted to in-frame sequences. Some clones are absent from its copies; in checked studies, under half trace to an unresolved V gene, and the reason for the others is unknown. Counted in this sample were some 130,000 clones; approximately 70% of them appeared once. The ten largest make up around 1.8% of the sample. The sequencing sample was made of peripheral blood. The receptor source for this set is a woman in her 70s with acute or convalescent COVID-19.

The chain carries TRBV7-2 and TRBJ1-4; TRBD1 agrees at 8 bases. Looked up from germline, CDR1 is SGHTA and CDR2 is FQGNSA. This CDR3 spans 16 amino acids. After removal of 1 base from V and 8 bases from J, the junction contained 9 bases not matched to a gene. CDR3 protein: CASSLGQGAGYEKLFF. CDR3 bases: TGTGCCAGCAGCTTAGGTCAGGGGGCAGGGTACGAAAAACTGTTTTTT. The variable domain in full, with the rest retrieved from reference TRBV7-2 and TRBJ1-4, is GAGVSQSPSNKVTEKGKDVELRCDPISGHTALYWYRQSLGQGLEFLIYFQGNSAPDKSGLPSDRFSAERTGGSVSTLTIQRTQQEDSAVYLCASSLGQGAGYEKLFFGSGTQLSVL.

The V gene is TRBV5-8, the J gene TRBJ1-5, with D possibly being TRBD1 (6 bases). The V end was cut by 2 bases, the J end by 6 bases, with 9 bases between. CDR3 length equals 13 residues. Germline lookup yields CDR1 SGHTS and CDR2 YDEGEE. CDR3 DNA: TGTGCCAGCAGCTTACAGGGTTCTCAGCCCCAGCATTTT. Protein: CASSLQGSQPQHF.

This sequence joins TRBV28 and TRBJ1-5; D is perhaps TRBD1 (6 bases). Per germline, CDR1 MDHEN and CDR2 SYDVKM. Trimming removed 4 bases at V and 5 bases at J, with 15 bases between. The CDR3 loop spans 15 amino acids. CDR3 DNA: TGTGCCAGCAGTTACTCACAGGGAAGCTATCAGCCCCAGCATTTT. It translates to CASSYSQGSYQPQHF.